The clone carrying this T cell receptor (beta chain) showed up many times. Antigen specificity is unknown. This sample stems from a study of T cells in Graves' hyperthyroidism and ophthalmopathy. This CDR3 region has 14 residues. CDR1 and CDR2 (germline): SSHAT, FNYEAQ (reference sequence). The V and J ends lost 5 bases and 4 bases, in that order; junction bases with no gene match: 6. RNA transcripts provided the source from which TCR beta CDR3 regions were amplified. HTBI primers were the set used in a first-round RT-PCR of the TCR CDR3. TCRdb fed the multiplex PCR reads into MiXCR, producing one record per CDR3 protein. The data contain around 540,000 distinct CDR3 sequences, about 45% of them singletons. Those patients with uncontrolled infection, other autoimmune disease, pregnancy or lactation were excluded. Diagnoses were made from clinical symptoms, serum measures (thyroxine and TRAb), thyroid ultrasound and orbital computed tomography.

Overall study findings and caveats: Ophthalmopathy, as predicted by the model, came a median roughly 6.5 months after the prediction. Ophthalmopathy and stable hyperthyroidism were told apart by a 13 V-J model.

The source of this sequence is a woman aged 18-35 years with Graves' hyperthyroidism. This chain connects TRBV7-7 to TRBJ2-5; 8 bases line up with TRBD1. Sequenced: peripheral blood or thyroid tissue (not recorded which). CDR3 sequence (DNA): TGTGCCAGCAGCCCGGACAGGGTAGGAGAGACCCAGTACTTC. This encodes CASSPDRVGETQYF.